This TCR beta chain was obtained from a study of blood T cell repertoires in COVID-19. Study-wide background: COVID-19 samples collected from the United States, Italy and Spain covered acute and convalescent phases. T cells, B-cell-depleted T cells, or PBMCs provided the cDNA or gDNA that served as material.

The CDR3 contains 15 residues. V lost 6 bases to trimming and J lost 2 bases, with 15 bases between them. Per germline, CDR1 LNHDA and CDR2 SQIVND (reference sequence). Per the original methods: Nucleated cell counts were estimated from reference gene primer amplification. TCRdb's copy holds only in-frame clones and misses some; the assay was immunoSEQ multiplex PCR. V and J calls and clone size follow that table, whereas D and trimming were derived from the DNA. Of some 110,000 clones in the sample, approximately 80% are singletons; the top ten hold under 30%. This sequence originates from a man aged 60-69 years with acute or convalescent COVID-19. The rearrangement links TRBV19 to TRBJ2-3; D is perhaps TRBD2 (5 bases). The sample consisted of peripheral blood. Here the CDR3 reads CASSPTNNPTDTQYF. The CDR3, as DNA: TGTGCCAGTAGCCCGACTAACAATCCCACAGATACGCAGTATTTT. The whole variable domain, remainder taken from reference TRBV19 and TRBJ2-3, is DGGITQSPKYLFRKEGQNVTLSCEQNLNHDAMYWYRQDPGQGLRLIYYSQIVNDFQKGDIAEGYSVSREKKESFPLTVTSAQKNPTAFYLCASSPTNNPTDTQYFGPGTRLTVL.